This TCR beta chain is from a study of early T cells in non-severe SARS-CoV-2 infection. Study details: Sequencing used unsorted whole-blood bulk RNA, so chains lack pairing. Findings of the study overall: Private and CD4 specificities were missed by VDJdb matching, which favored anti-spike CD8 responses.

Unique molecular identifiers were affixed to single, distinct cDNA molecules. TCRdb reprocessed the 5' RACE reads via MiXCR and lists one record per CDR3 protein. Of about 81,000 distinct CDR3 sequences listed, 13% to 15% are singletons. This clonotype was recorded at least ten times. What it binds is not known. Germline CDR1 is SEHNR and CDR2 is FQNEAQ (reference sequence). Losses at the gene ends were 2 bases for V and 4 bases for J; bases not matched to a gene: 4. The CDR3 extends over 14 amino acids. The sequence derives from an adult who was a healthcare worker with PCR-confirmed SARS-CoV-2 infection or an uninfected control (not recorded which). V gene TRBV7-9 combines with J gene TRBJ1-1, with 7 bases matching TRBD1. Sequenced input: whole blood. The CDR3: CASSLTGEGTEAFF. The CDR3 DNA reads as TGTGCCAGCAGCTTAACAGGGGAGGGCACTGAAGCTTTCTTT.